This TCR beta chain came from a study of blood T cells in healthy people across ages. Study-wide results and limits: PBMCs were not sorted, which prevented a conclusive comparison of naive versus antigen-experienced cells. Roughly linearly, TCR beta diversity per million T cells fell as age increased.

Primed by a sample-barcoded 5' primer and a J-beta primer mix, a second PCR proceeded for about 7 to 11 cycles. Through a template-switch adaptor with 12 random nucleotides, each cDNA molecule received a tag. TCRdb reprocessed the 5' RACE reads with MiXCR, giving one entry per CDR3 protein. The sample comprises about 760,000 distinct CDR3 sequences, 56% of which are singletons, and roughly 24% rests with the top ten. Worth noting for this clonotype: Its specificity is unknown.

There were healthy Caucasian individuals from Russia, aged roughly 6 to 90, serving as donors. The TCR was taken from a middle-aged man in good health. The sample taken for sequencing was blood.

The CDR3 is CATSVGTRGYEQYF. CDR3 nucleotides: TGTGCCACCAGCGTCGGGACTAGGGGCTACGAGCAGTACTTC. The chain recombines TRBV15 with TRBJ2-7; TRBD2 matches at 8 bases. Germline V gene lookup returns CDR1 LNHNV and CDR2 YYDKDF (reference sequence). Trimming removed 5 bases from V and 3 bases from J; junction bases left unmatched: 6. This CDR3 is built from 14 residues.